These 18 T cell receptor beta chains were sequenced from one sample in a study of blood T cell repertoires in COVID-19. Sequencing used immunoSEQ multiplex PCR; TCRdb keeps in-frame clones, though not all of them. The sample carries approximately 150,000 clones, 70% to 80% recorded once. The source material was PBMCs or T cells enriched from blood (not recorded which). Receptors were obtained from a woman between 70 and 85 years old in a cohort exposed to, infected with or recovered from COVID-19 (not recorded which).

V and J are TRBV28 and TRBJ1-5; 9 bases map to TRBD1. V dropped 8 bases and J dropped 0; count of bases not matched to a gene: 14. This CDR3 contains 18 residues. The germline gives CDR1 MDHEN, CDR2 SYDVKM. DNA of the CDR3: TGTGCCAGCCAACGGGACAGGGAATCGGGGTATAGCAATCAGCCCCAGCATTTT. Translated: CASQRDRESGYSNQPQHF.

The chain carries TRBV28 and TRBJ1-6; 7 positions agree with TRBD1. Germline values: CDR1 MDHEN, CDR2 SYDVKM. This CDR3 contains 16 residues. V was clipped by 3 bases and J by 6 bases; unmatched bases: 8. CDR3: CASSFPSTGTNSPLHF. The CDR3 DNA reads TGTGCCAGCAGTTTCCCCTCGACAGGGACTAATTCACCCCTCCACTTT.

Remarks on this clone: At one end, the junction sequence differs from germline, possibly due to a read error. The rearrangement joins TRBV5-1 to TRBJ2-1; a weak D match, TRBD2 (6 bases). The germline gives CDR1 SGHRS, CDR2 YFSETQ. The CDR3 has 14 amino acids. The DNA of the CDR3 is TGCGCCAGCACCTTGGGCCCTGGGGGGAATGAGCAGTTCTTC. This codes for CASTLGPGGNEQFF.

The chain employs TRBV15 and TRBJ2-6, with D perhaps matching TRBD1 (6 bases). This CDR3 has 15 amino acids. The V gene lost 3 bases and the J gene lost 2 bases, with 8 bases spanning the gap. Germline V gives CDR1 LNHNV, CDR2 YYDKDF (reference sequence). The CDR3 protein is CATSRAGAGANVLTF. The CDR3 region has the DNA TGTGCCACCAGCAGGGCAGGGGCTGGGGCCAACGTCCTGACTTTC.

This clone was seen a few times. The genes are TRBV3-1 (or the pseudogene TRBV3-2) and TRBJ2-2, with TRBD1 identical over 9 bases. This CDR3 spans 15 amino acids. Trimming at V came to 5 bases and at J to 5 bases, leaving 6 bases not matched to a gene. The germline gives CDR1 LGHDT, CDR2 YNNKEL (reference sequence). CDR3 DNA sequence: TGTGCCAGCAGCTTAGGACAGGGGAGGACCGGGGAGCTGTTTTTT. This encodes CASSLGQGRTGELFF.

The chain links TRBV4-3 to TRBJ2-5; TRBD1 aligns across 11 bases. The germline CDR1 and CDR2 sequences are LGHNA and YSLEER. The J segment lost 5 bases and the V segment lost 4 bases, leaving 9 bases of the junction unmatched. The CDR3 covers 16 residues. CDR3 DNA: TGCGCCAGCAGCCTCCCGGGACAGGGGGTAAGGGAGACCCAGTACTTC. Translation gives CASSLPGQGVRETQYF.

The genes are TRBV28 and TRBJ2-1; 8 bases are shared with TRBD2. The germline V gene encodes CDR1 MDHEN and CDR2 SYDVKM. V shed 5 bases and J 5 bases; nucleotides not matched to a gene: 8. The CDR3 loop spans 15 amino acids. CDR3 sequence reads: CASSRSGITDNEQFF. CDR3 bases: TGTGCCAGCAGTCGTAGCGGGATAACTGACAATGAGCAGTTCTTC.

The chain combines TRBV4-1 with TRBJ2-5; no clear D gene. The length of the CDR3 is 14 residues. Trimming removed 0 bases at V and 4 bases at J, with 9 bases between. CDR1 and CDR2 from the germline V gene are MGHRA and YSYEKL. CDR3 protein: CASSQDIGGETQYF. In DNA form, the CDR3 reads TGCGCCAGCAGCCAAGATATAGGCGGAGAGACCCAGTACTTC.

This clone appeared a few times. The V gene is TRBV6-5, the J gene TRBJ2-7; 7 positions agree with TRBD1. J was trimmed by 2 bases and V by 2 bases; bases with no gene match: 3. The CDR3 totals 14 residues. Germline V gene lookup returns CDR1 MNHEY and CDR2 SVGAGI. CDR3 protein: CASSYGDRPYEQYF. The CDR3 bases are TGTGCCAGCAGTTACGGGGACAGACCCTACGAGCAGTACTTC.

The chain recombines TRBV10-3 with TRBJ1-1, with TRBD1 matching over 11 bases. The germline CDR1 and CDR2 sequences are ENHRY and SYGVKD. The CDR3 sequence is 15 residues long. The J segment lost 6 bases and the V segment lost 3 bases, leaving 6 bases of the junction unmatched. The CDR3 reads CAISEGGQGASEAFF. The CDR3, as DNA: TGTGCCATCAGTGAAGGAGGACAGGGGGCCTCTGAAGCTTTCTTT.

The chain is built from TRBV19 and TRBJ1-2, with 7 bases matching TRBD1. V dropped 1 base and J dropped 4; count of bases not matched to a gene: 6. Germline V gene sequence: CDR1 LNHDA, CDR2 SQIVND (reference sequence). The CDR3 contains 15 residues. For the CDR3, the DNA is TGTGCCAGTAGTATAGCCACAGGGGCCCTCTATGGCTACACCTTC. Protein product: CASSIATGALYGYTF.

This clone has only a few counts. The CDR3 loop is CASKAALALTGELFF. CDR3 nucleotide sequence: TGCGCCAGCAAAGCGGCGCTAGCTCTCACCGGGGAGCTGTTTTTT. The chain uses TRBV10-2 and TRBJ2-2; D is possibly TRBD2 (5 bases). The germline V gene encodes CDR1 WSHSY and CDR2 SAAADI. V was cut by 7 bases and J by 4 bases, with 16 bases left in between. This CDR3 comprises 15 residues.

This clone was seen a few times. The gene calls are TRBV23-1 and TRBJ1-1, with D perhaps matching TRBD1 (6 bases). TRBV23-1 is an ORF, with its function uncertain. The CDR3 spans 17 residues. Trimming removed 3 bases from V and 1 base from J, with 18 bases in between. CDR3 sequence (DNA): TGCGCCAGCAGTCAGATCTCGAGATTCAGGGGGAACACTGAAGCTTTCTTT. This encodes CASSQISRFRGNTEAFF.

V usage is TRBV30 and J usage is TRBJ1-3; D unclear. The V gene's germline CDR1 is GTSNPN and CDR2 SVGIG (reference sequence). The germline V and J ends were trimmed by 0 bases and 2 bases, with 8 bases remaining between them. CDR3 size: 14 residues. Here the CDR3 DNA reads TGTGCCTGGAGTGTCGGTTCGACTGGAAACACCATATATTTT. It is translated as CAWSVGSTGNTIYF. The complete variable domain, with remaining parts taken from reference TRBV30 and TRBJ1-3, reads SQTIHQWPATLVQPVGSPLSLECTVEGTSNPNLYWYRQAAGRGLQLLFYSVGIGQISSEVPQNLSASRPQDRQFILSSKKLLLSDSGFYLCAWSVGSTGNTIYFGEGSWLTVV.

This chain uses TRBV5-1 with TRBJ2-2; TRBD1 matches 8 bases. The germline V gene has CDR1 SGHRS and CDR2 YFSETQ. This CDR3 is 15 amino acids long. The trim removed 7 bases at V and 5 bases at J, leaving 10 bases unmatched. The CDR3 DNA follows: TGCGCCAGCGGGCCTCAGGGGGCGCGGACCGGGGAGCTGTTTTTT. Amino acids: CASGPQGARTGELFF.

This clone was seen more than once but under ten times. This sequence joins TRBV30 and TRBJ2-7; 8 bases are shared with TRBD2. This CDR3 is built from 14 residues. The ends lost 3 bases at V and 0 bases at J; junction bases unmatched: 4. Germline assignment: CDR1 GTSNPN and CDR2 SVGIG (reference sequence). CDR3 amino acids: CAWRLAAISYEQYF. In DNA, the CDR3 is TGTGCCTGGAGACTAGCGGCTATCTCCTACGAGCAGTACTTC.

On this clone itself: Distinct nucleotide sequences in the sample also encode this CDR3. The chain uses TRBV18 and TRBJ1-2; 8 bases fit TRBD1. Germline assignment: CDR1 KGHSH and CDR2 LQKENI. The CDR3 is 13 residues long. The V segment lost 6 bases and the J segment 5 bases; nucleotides outside the gene matches: 5. The CDR3 DNA is TGTGCCAGCTCGCCGGACAGGGTTTATGGCTACACCTTC. Translation gives CASSPDRVYGYTF.

V usage is TRBV4-1 and J usage is TRBJ2-1, with TRBD1 matching 11 bases. CDR3 size: 15 residues. Germline V gene data show CDR1 as MGHRA and CDR2 as YSYEKL. V dropped 2 bases and J dropped 4; count of bases not matched to a gene: 1. This CDR3 reads CASSQWDRGYNEQFF. The CDR3 DNA reads as TGCGCCAGCAGCCAATGGGACAGGGGGTACAATGAGCAGTTCTTC.